These 2 T cell receptor beta chains were sequenced from one sample in a study of blood T cell repertoires in COVID-19. Produced via immunoSEQ multiplex PCR; TCRdb's table is partial and in-frame only. The sample shows 130,000 to 150,000 clones, around nine tenths of them seen only once. The specimen was peripheral blood. These receptor sequences come from a woman between 40 and 50 years old with acute or convalescent COVID-19.

The V gene is TRBV4-1, the J gene TRBJ1-3; D might be TRBD1 (6 bases). Germline loops: CDR1 MGHRA, CDR2 YSYEKL. The CDR3 covers 15 residues. V lost 0 bases, J lost 4 bases, and 10 bases lay in between. The CDR3, as DNA: TGCGCCAGCAGCCAAGAGGGGGCCAGAGGAAACACCATATATTTT. Translating gives CASSQEGARGNTIYF.

The chain has TRBV6-5 and TRBJ1-6; possibly TRBD1 for D (5 bases). CDR3 length: 16 amino acids. Germline CDR1 and CDR2: MNHEY and SVGAGI. Deletions cut 1 base from V and 1 base from J, with 8 bases between. The CDR3: CASSYWGGSYNSPLHF. The CDR3 DNA is TGTGCCAGCAGTTACTGGGGGGGGTCCTATAATTCACCCCTCCACTTT.